These T cell receptor beta chains were read from a single sample in a study of blood T cell repertoires in COVID-19. Profiling relied on immunoSEQ multiplex PCR, and the TCRdb table lists in-frame clones only, not all of them. The sample comprises 120,000 or so clones, approximately 82% of which are singletons, and 10% to 15% rests with the top ten. What was sequenced was peripheral blood. The receptors were sampled from a man in his 60s with acute or convalescent COVID-19. Each CDR3 is given with its conserved first and last residue. The order of the fields is D gene, clone size, V gene, J gene, CDR3 DNA, CDR3 protein. The D gene is left open where the match is weak. Size tells how often a clone was seen (once, few, many) or the class of an expanded clone, and some rows leave it out.

>-|-|TRBV7-8|TRBJ1-1
TGTGCCAGCAGCCTCCGACAGGCGATCACTTTGAACACTGAAGCTTTCTTT
CASSLRQAITLNTEAFF
>-|-|TRBV29-1|TRBJ2-3
TGCAGCGTGAGAATTAGCTTGGGCACAGATACGCAGTATTTT
CSVRISLGTDTQYF
>-|-|TRBV7-9|TRBJ2-7
TGTGCCAGCAGCCCAACGGGCTACGAGCAGTACTTC
CASSPTGYEQYF
>-|-|TRBV18|TRBJ1-1
TGTGCCAGCTCCCTTGGGGGCGGTTTGAACACTGAAGCTTTCTTT
CASSLGGGLNTEAFF
>-|-|TRBV7-3|TRBJ2-2
TGTGCCAGCAGCTCGGCATCCGGGTCGAACACCGGGGAGCTGTTTTTT
CASSSASGSNTGELFF
>-|-|TRBV3-1/TRBV3-2|TRBJ1-1
TGTGCCAGCAGCCAAGCGCGGGGGAACACTGAAGCTTTCTTT
CASSQARGNTEAFF
>TRBD2|-|TRBV11-2|TRBJ2-1
TGTGCCAGCAGCTTAGTGGTACTAGCGGGAGTGAATGAGCAGTTCTTC
CASSLVVLAGVNEQFF
>-|-|TRBV27|TRBJ1-5
TGTGCCAGCTTCGGACAGAGTGGACAGCCCCAGCATTTT
CASFGQSGQPQHF
>-|-|TRBV11-2|TRBJ1-2
TGTGCCAGCAGCCGCGGGGGGAACTATGGCTACACCTTC
CASSRGGNYGYTF
>-|-|TRBV21-1|TRBJ2-7
TGTGCCAGCAGCAAAGGTCCCCCGGAGTCAAACTCCTACGAGCAGTACTTC
CASSKGPPESNSYEQYF
>-|-|TRBV11-3|TRBJ2-3
TGTGCCAGCAGCTTAGGCGGCAGTCCAGATACGCAGTATTTT
CASSLGGSPDTQYF
>-|-|TRBV24-1|TRBJ1-4
TGTGCCACCAGTGATTCTCGACAGGAAAAACTGTTTTTT
CATSDSRQEKLFF
>-|-|TRBV19|TRBJ2-4
TGTGCCAGTAGTATAGATTCGGCAGTATTGCGGAACATTCAGTACTTC
CASSIDSAVLRNIQYF
>TRBD2|-|TRBV9|TRBJ2-2
TGTGCCAGCAGCGTAGGGGCCCGTCGGGAGGCCGGGGAGCTGTTTTTT
CASSVGARREAGELFF
>-|-|TRBV5-4|TRBJ1-1
TGTGCCAGCAGCTTGGTTTCCAGGGATAACACTGAAGCTTTCTTT
CASSLVSRDNTEAFF
>TRBD1|-|TRBV20-1|TRBJ1-6
TGCAGTGCCAGTCTTTCCGGGACAGGGGAAGGTTCACCCCTCCACTTT
CSASLSGTGEGSPLHF
>TRBD2|few|TRBV11-3|TRBJ2-1
TGTGCCAGCAGCTTAGTGGCTAGCGGGTACAATGAGCAGTTCTTC
CASSLVASGYNEQFF
>TRBD1|-|TRBV19|TRBJ1-2
TGTGCCAGTAGTACTATCGACAGGGACTATGGCTACACCTTC
CASSTIDRDYGYTF
>TRBD2|-|TRBV28|TRBJ2-5
TGTGCCAGCAGTTCTTCCGGGACTAGAGTCGGGACCCAGTACTTC
CASSSSGTRVGTQYF
>-|-|TRBV13|TRBJ2-1
TGTGCCAGCAGCCCCGGCCAGGGGACGATACGGTTCTTC
CASSPGQGTIRFF
>TRBD1|-|TRBV28|TRBJ2-1
TGTGCCAGCAGTTGGACAGGCAATCTTAATGAGCAGTTCTTC
CASSWTGNLNEQFF
>-|-|TRBV19|TRBJ1-1
TGTGCCAGTAGTGTTCTCGGGAAGGACACTGAAGCTTTCTTT
CASSVLGKDTEAFF
>-|-|TRBV6-5|TRBJ1-2
TGTGCCAGCAGTTACTCGGGGACTCTAAACTATGGCTACACCTTC
CASSYSGTLNYGYTF
>TRBD2|once|TRBV28|TRBJ2-1
TGTGCCAGCAGTTCCCGACTAGCGGGTGGGGTTGGACAGGGCTTCTTC
CASSSRLAGGVGQGFF
>-|-|TRBV15|TRBJ1-4
TGTGCCACCAGCAGCCCTCCCTCAACTAATGAAAAACTGTTTTTT
CATSSPPSTNEKLFF
>TRBD2|-|TRBV5-1|TRBJ2-7
TGCGCCAGCAGCATCGGGACTAGCGGTAACTACGAGCAGTACTTC
CASSIGTSGNYEQYF
>-|-|TRBV3-1/TRBV3-2|TRBJ2-1
TGTGCCAGCAGCCAAGATAGCCGGCCACTGCAGTTCTTC
CASSQDSRPLQFF
>-|-|TRBV10-3|TRBJ2-7
TGTGCCATCAGTGAGTCGCAGGGCCCCACCTACGAGCAGTACTTC
CAISESQGPTYEQYF
>-|-|TRBV6-5|TRBJ2-1
TGTGCCAGCAACAACCTGGGCGATGAGCAGTTCTTC
CASNNLGDEQFF
>TRBD2|-|TRBV5-1|TRBJ2-7
TGCGCCAGCAGCTTGGGGTCTAGCGGTCTCTACGAGCAGTACTTC
CASSLGSSGLYEQYF
>TRBD1|once|TRBV9|TRBJ2-3
TGTGCCAGCAGCGGAGACTGGACAGGGAGCACAGATACGCAGTATTTT
CASSGDWTGSTDTQYF
>-|-|TRBV28|TRBJ1-5
TGTGCCAGCAGTTTCGCAGGGTTATACAATCAGCCCCAGCATTTT
CASSFAGLYNQPQHF
>-|-|TRBV19|TRBJ2-7
TGTGCCAGTAGTAAGGGATCGGCAGGGCCCCTCCCCGAGCAGTACTTC
CASSKGSAGPLPEQYF
>TRBD2|once|TRBV7-8|TRBJ2-3
TGTGCCAGCAGCTCCCGGACTAGCGGCCTCACAGATACGCAGTATTTT
CASSSRTSGLTDTQYF
>-|-|TRBV19|TRBJ1-1
TGTGCCAGTAGTCTCGACAGGCCCACTGAAGCTTTCTTT
CASSLDRPTEAFF
>-|-|TRBV5-4|TRBJ2-3
TGTGCCAGCAGCCAGAGGAGCGGAGGCACAGATACGCAGTATTTT
CASSQRSGGTDTQYF
>TRBD2|-|TRBV7-2|TRBJ2-1
TGTGCCAGCAGCAGCCCCGCGGGAGGGGGATCCAATGAGCAGTTCTTC
CASSSPAGGGSNEQFF
>-|-|TRBV7-2|TRBJ2-7
TGTGCCAGCAGCTTAGGGGCCCCTCCTACCTACGAGCAGTACTTC
CASSLGAPPTYEQYF
>-|-|TRBV5-1|TRBJ2-6
TGCGCCAGCAACCCAGGGGGGTCCGGGGCCAACGTCCTGACTTTC
CASNPGGSGANVLTF
>TRBD1|-|TRBV18|TRBJ1-6
TGTGCCAGCTCACAAGACAGGGTGAATTCACCCCTCCACTTT
CASSQDRVNSPLHF
>TRBD1|-|TRBV6-6|TRBJ1-5
TGTGCCAGCAGTCCACAACAGGGGGTAGGGCAGCCCCAGCATTTT
CASSPQQGVGQPQHF
>-|-|TRBV28|TRBJ2-1
TGTGCCAGCGCGGTCCGGGACTTCACCTACAATGAGCAGTTCTTC
CASAVRDFTYNEQFF
>-|-|TRBV29-1|TRBJ2-1
TGCAGCGTTACAGTTACCTACAATGAGCAGTTCTTC
CSVTVTYNEQFF
>TRBD1|-|TRBV27|TRBJ1-1
TGTGCCAGCAGTCCGACAGGGCGCACTGAAGCTTTCTTT
CASSPTGRTEAFF
>TRBD2|-|TRBV7-9|TRBJ2-7
TGTGCCAGCAGCCTAGCGGGAGCTCACGAGCAGTACTTC
CASSLAGAHEQYF
>-|once|TRBV4-1|TRBJ2-5
TGCGCCAGCAGCCAAGATCCGGGTCCCCCCCAAGAGACCCAGTACTTC
CASSQDPGPPQETQYF
>TRBD1|-|TRBV5-1|TRBJ1-2
TGCGCCAGCAGCTTGGATCCAGGGGGCACAGACTATGGCTACACCTTC
CASSLDPGGTDYGYTF
>TRBD1|-|TRBV6-5|TRBJ2-2
TGTGCCAGCAGCAGGGACAGGGTGACCGGGGAGCTGTTTTTT
CASSRDRVTGELFF
>-|-|TRBV5-6|TRBJ2-5
TGTGCCAGCAGCTTTTCTCCCCAAGAGACCCAGTACTTC
CASSFSPQETQYF
>-|-|TRBV18|TRBJ1-2
TGTGCCAGCTCACCACCGACGGGGGAGGAACTCTATGGCTACACCTTC
CASSPPTGEELYGYTF
>-|-|TRBV19|TRBJ2-5
TGTGCCAGTAGTATTCGTAAGACAGCCCAAGAGACCCAGTACTTC
CASSIRKTAQETQYF
>-|-|TRBV28|TRBJ1-6
TGTGCCAGCAGTTTATCGGCAGGGTTCGATTCACCCCTCCACTTT
CASSLSAGFDSPLHF
>TRBD1|-|TRBV15|TRBJ1-4
TGTGCCACCAAAAGGGGACAGCAGAATGAAAAACTGTTTTTT
CATKRGQQNEKLFF
>-|-|TRBV19|TRBJ2-3
TGTGCCAGTAGCAGAATCGACAGATCTAGCACAGATACGCAGTATTTT
CASSRIDRSSTDTQYF
>-|-|TRBV11-2|TRBJ1-1
TGTGCCAGCAGCTTCGGTTTAGGGGCGAACACTGAAGCTTTCTTT
CASSFGLGANTEAFF
>-|-|TRBV5-4|TRBJ1-2
TGTGCCAGCAGCTTGGGGCAGGGTTCGAGTGGCTACACCTTC
CASSLGQGSSGYTF
>TRBD2|-|TRBV14|TRBJ2-7
TGTGCCAGCAGCCAACCCAGCGGGAGGAGCGAGCAGTACTTC
CASSQPSGRSEQYF
>-|few|TRBV28|TRBJ2-3
TGTGCCAGCAGCCTAACCCAAAGCACAGATACGCAGTATTTT
CASSLTQSTDTQYF
>-|-|TRBV13|TRBJ2-7
TGTGCCAGCAGCTTAGGCCGCGCTTTGGCGGGACCGTACTTC
CASSLGRALAGPYF
>-|-|TRBV12-5|TRBJ1-5
TGTGCTAGTGCCTTGGGCAGCCAGCCCCAGCATTTT
CASALGSQPQHF